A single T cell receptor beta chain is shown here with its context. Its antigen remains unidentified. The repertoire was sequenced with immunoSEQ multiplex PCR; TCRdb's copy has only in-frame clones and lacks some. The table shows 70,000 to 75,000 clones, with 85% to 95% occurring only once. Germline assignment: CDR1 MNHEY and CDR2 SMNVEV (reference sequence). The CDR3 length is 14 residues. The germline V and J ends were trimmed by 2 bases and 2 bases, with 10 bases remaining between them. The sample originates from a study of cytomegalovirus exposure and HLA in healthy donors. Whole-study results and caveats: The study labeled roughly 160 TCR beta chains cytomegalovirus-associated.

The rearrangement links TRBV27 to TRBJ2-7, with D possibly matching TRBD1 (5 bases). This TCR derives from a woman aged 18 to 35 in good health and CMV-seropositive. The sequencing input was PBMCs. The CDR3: CASSLGARAYEQYF. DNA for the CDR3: TGTGCCAGCAGTTTAGGAGCCAGGGCCTACGAGCAGTACTTC.